This TCR beta chain was identified in a study of chemoradiotherapy in HPV16-positive cancers. Produced via immunoSEQ multiplex PCR; TCRdb's table is partial and in-frame only. The sample holds about 7,400 clones, around 80% seen once. The CDR3 runs to 16 residues. The V and J ends lost 3 bases and 0 bases respectively, with 15 bases between them. Germline CDR1 is SGHKS and CDR2 is YYEKEE (reference sequence). The chain links TRBV5-5 to TRBJ1-1, with D perhaps matching TRBD1 (5 bases). The sample was acquired from a patient who underwent chemoradiotherapy. The TCR was taken from a human donor with HPV-associated anogenital cancer. For the CDR3, the DNA is TGTGCCAGCAGCTATGGGTCGGTGGACATGAACACTGAAGCTTTCTTT. Encoded protein: CASSYGSVDMNTEAFF.